This T cell receptor beta chain was documented in a study of CD8+CD57+ T cells in acquired aplastic anemia. Study outcomes and limitations: Some 28 CD8+ CDR3 sequences occurred in both the patients and the controls.

With respect to this clonotype: Its target is not known.

Patients chosen for sequencing had CD8+CD57+ cells that had expanded, as shown by flow cytometry. TCR beta VDJ and CDR3 profiling used genomic DNA as template. One entry per CDR3 protein results from TCRdb running MiXCR on the reads. The sample holds approximately 250,000 distinct CDR3 sequences, 70% to 85% seen once. The CDR3 has 16 amino acids. V was cut by 3 bases and J by 5 bases, with 19 bases left in between. CDR1 is SGHVS and CDR2 is FQNEAQ in the germline V gene. The chain combines TRBV7-8 with TRBJ1-2, with a possible D match to TRBD1 (5 bases). The sequence came from a human donor with aplastic anemia. The source material was sorted CD4+, CD8+, or CD8+CD57+ T cells (not recorded which) from PBMCs. Written as DNA, the CDR3 is TGTGCCAGCAGCTTGGAGAGGGACGCCGTCGTATATGGCTACACCTTC. Translated: CASSLERDAVVYGYTF.